The 32 T cell receptor beta chains presented below share a single source sample, sequenced in a study of blood T cells in healthy people across ages. A second PCR, run for about 6 to 12 cycles, used a sample-barcoded 5' primer plus a J-beta primer mix. TCRdb processed the 5' RACE reads anew with MiXCR; each CDR3 protein has one entry. This table has about 1 million distinct CDR3 sequences, less than 50% appearing once. The sample was blood. These receptors all come from a woman between 55 and 75 years old in good health.

A few counts support this clonotype. CDR3 loop: CASSLVTLPNNEQFF. The CDR3, as DNA: TGTGCCAGCAGCTTAGTTACACTCCCTAACAATGAGCAGTTCTTC. This sequence joins TRBV11-2 and TRBJ2-1, with D hard to call. This CDR3 has 15 residues. CDR1 is SGHAT, CDR2 FQNNGV, per germline. Trimming took 1 base from V and 5 from J, leaving 12 bases between them. Combining the CDR3 with reference TRBV11-2 and TRBJ2-1 gives the whole variable domain EAGVAQSPRYKIIEKRQSVAFWCNPISGHATLYWYQQILGQGPKLLIQFQNNGVVDDSQLPKDRFSAERLKGVDSTLKIQPAKLEDSAVYLCASSLVTLPNNEQFFGPGTRLTVL.

The V gene is TRBV27, the J gene TRBJ2-5; D ambiguous. TRBJ2-7 matches the DNA end more closely, so the J call is doubtful. Germline lookup yields CDR1 MNHEY and CDR2 SMNVEV (reference sequence). CDR3 size: 14 residues. The CDR3 protein is CASSFGSYNYEQYF. The CDR3 DNA reads as TGTGCCAGCAGTTTCGGGTCTTACAACTACGAGCAGTACTTC.

V usage is TRBV6-2 or TRBV6-3 and J usage is TRBJ2-1, with 9 bases that match TRBD2. The J call may be faulty, since TRBJ2-7 better matches the DNA end. Germline lookup yields CDR1 MNHEY and CDR2 SVGEGT. The CDR3 extends over 20 amino acids. Here the CDR3 DNA reads TGTGCCAGCAGGACCCGACTCGCGCCGACTAGCGGTTTATCCTACAATGAGCAGTACTTC. This gives the protein CASRTRLAPTSGLSYNEQYF.

This clonotype came up a few times. V is TRBV2 and J is TRBJ2-3; 11 nucleotides align to TRBD1. CDR1 is SNHLY and CDR2 is FYNNEI in the germline V gene. The CDR3 is made up of 16 amino acids. V gave up 5 bases and J gave up 2 bases; unmatched junction bases: 6. The CDR3: CASSSGTGGNTDTQYF. CDR3 in DNA: TGTGCCAGCAGTTCCGGGACAGGGGGGAACACAGATACGCAGTATTTT.

The CDR3 DNA reads as TGTGCCAGCAGCCAATTTAGCGGGGGCAATGAGCAGTTCTTC. Protein: CASSQFSGGNEQFF. The V and J genes are TRBV3-1 and TRBJ2-1, with TRBD2 matching over 9 bases. The J segment lost 6 bases and the V segment lost 2 bases, leaving 2 bases of the junction unmatched. Germline V gene sequence: CDR1 LGHDT, CDR2 YNNKEL (reference sequence). CDR3 size: 14 residues.

The CDR3 here is CASSSTLLGGDSYNEQFF. CDR3 coding DNA: TGTGCCAGCAGTTCAACCCTCCTAGGGGGAGACTCCTACAATGAGCAGTTCTTC. This chain joins TRBV27 and TRBJ2-1, with D possibly TRBD1 on 6 matching bases. The V gene's germline CDR1 is MNHEY and CDR2 SMNVEV (reference sequence). This CDR3 is 18 amino acids long. Deletions cut 4 bases from V and 0 bases from J, with 19 bases between.

The V call is TRBV27, the J call TRBJ1-1; D is unresolved. This CDR3 has 13 amino acids. Germline V gene lookup returns CDR1 MNHEY and CDR2 SMNVEV (reference sequence). V was shortened by 6 bases and J by 1 base, with 9 bases between the two germline ends. CDR3 DNA: TGTGCCAGCAGAAGACCCGGGAACACTGAAGCTTTCTTT. Translation gives CASRRPGNTEAFF.

This clonotype was counted a few times. The chain carries TRBV7-2 and TRBJ2-7, with 7 bases that match TRBD1. This CDR3 spans 16 amino acids. Germline V CDR1 and CDR2: SGHTA, FQGNSA. Unmatched junction bases numbered 10, after V lost 5 bases and J lost 0 bases. The CDR3 DNA reads as TGTGCCAGCAGCCAAACCTGGGGACAGACCTCCTACGAGCAGTACTTC. This translates into CASSQTWGQTSYEQYF.

The table lists this clonotype with a few counts. Here the CDR3 reads CASSDRGSSPLHF. CDR3 DNA: TGTGCCAGCAGTGACAGGGGGTCCTCACCCCTCCACTTT. The V gene is TRBV12-3 or TRBV12-4, the J gene TRBJ1-6; TRBD1 matches at 9 bases. The CDR3 is made up of 13 amino acids. V lost 5 bases to trimming and J lost 10 bases; unmatched junction nucleotides: 3.

This clonotype was picked up a small number of times. CDR3 DNA sequence: TGCAGTGCCTCCAGGGGCAGGGGGACTGAAGCTTTCTTT. Amino acids: CSASRGRGTEAFF. The chain uses TRBV20-1 and TRBJ1-1; 7 bases are shared with TRBD1. The V gene's germline CDR1 is DFQATT and CDR2 SNEGSKA (reference sequence). The CDR3 extends over 13 amino acids. V trimming: 6 bases; J trimming: 5 bases; junction bases outside the gene matches: 9.

This clonotype was seen more than once but under ten times. The genes are TRBV30 and TRBJ2-7; 10 bases line up with TRBD2. With V trimmed by 2 bases and J by 12 bases, 16 bases remained unmatched. Germline V CDR1 and CDR2: GTSNPN, SVGIG (reference sequence). The CDR3 totals 15 residues. This chain's CDR3 is CAWSRMTSGLGSLYF. In DNA, the CDR3 is TGTGCCTGGAGTCGGATGACTAGCGGGCTGGGGAGCCTGTACTTC.

The gene calls are TRBV4-2 and TRBJ2-1; perhaps TRBD2 as D (5 bases). The germline V gene encodes CDR1 LGHNA and CDR2 YNFKEQ. The CDR3 has 16 residues. The germline V and J ends were trimmed by 0 bases and 6 bases, with 15 bases remaining between them. The CDR3 coding sequence is TGTGCCAGCAGCCAAGATGTAGCGAGAGACTTCAATGAGCAGTTCTTC. It specifies CASSQDVARDFNEQFF.

The J gene is TRBJ1-1, the V gene TRBV13; D gene uncertain. This CDR3 has 11 residues. Trimming took 7 bases from V and 8 from J, leaving 11 bases between them. Germline CDR1 PRHDT, CDR2 FYEKMQ (reference sequence). The CDR3 protein is CASMRSPEAFF. The CDR3 DNA is TGTGCCAGCATGAGGTCACCAGAAGCTTTCTTT.

The chain recombines TRBV6-6 with TRBJ2-5, with D perhaps TRBD2 (5 bases). The CDR3 length is 12 residues. Germline lookup yields CDR1 MNHNY and CDR2 SVGAGI (reference sequence). The V gene lost 0 bases and the J gene lost 9 bases, with 8 bases spanning the gap. CDR3 loop: CASSYSASSQYF. CDR3 sequence (DNA): TGTGCCAGCAGTTACTCGGCTAGCTCCCAGTACTTC.

This clonotype came up a few times. The CDR3 sequence is CASRLATQYF. The CDR3 DNA follows: TGTGCCAGCAGGTTGGCGACCCAGTACTTC. This sequence joins TRBV2 and TRBJ2-7; D gene uncertain. The J call is uncertain, as TRBJ2-5 better fits the DNA end. There are 10 residues in the CDR3. Germline CDR1 and CDR2: SNHLY and FYNNEI.

This clonotype was seen just once. This chain joins TRBV5-1 and TRBJ2-5, with unresolved D. The last part of the DNA fits TRBJ2-7 better; the J call may be wrong. CDR3 size: 13 residues. Per the germline V gene, CDR1 is SGHRS and CDR2 is YFSETQ. This chain's CDR3 is CASSFSQLSEQYF. The DNA of the CDR3 is TGCGCCAGCAGCTTTTCCCAATTGAGCGAGCAGTACTTC.

The chain is built from TRBV27 and TRBJ2-7; 7 nucleotides line up with TRBD1. V lost 11 bases to trimming and J lost 7 bases; unmatched junction nucleotides: 8. Germline V gene sequence: CDR1 MNHEY, CDR2 SMNVEV (reference sequence). CDR3 length equals 11 residues. CDR3 sequence: CACAQGSEQYF. The DNA for the CDR3 is TGTGCCTGCGCACAGGGGAGTGAGCAGTACTTC.

The chain recombines TRBV5-1 with TRBJ1-4, with unresolved D. This CDR3 has 15 amino acids. Germline CDR1 reads SGHRS; CDR2 reads YFSETQ. V shed 0 bases and J shed 1 base, with 7 bases lying between them. Written as DNA, the CDR3 is TGCGCCAGCAGCTTGGATGGCAGAACTAATGAAAAACTGTTTTTT. Protein sequence: CASSLDGRTNEKLFF.

A few counts support this clonotype. The V call is TRBV29-1, the J call TRBJ1-2; the D gene is possibly TRBD1 (6 bases). V was pared by 4 bases and J by 6 bases, with 15 bases between. CDR3 size: 13 residues. CDR1 is SQVTM, CDR2 ANQGSEA, per germline. The CDR3 here is CSVASGWTDGYTF. The CDR3 bases are TGCAGCGTTGCGTCAGGCTGGACAGATGGCTACACCTTC.

Comment on this clonotype: Its ends do not fully match the called genes, so a read error is possible. The chain couples TRBV11-1 to TRBJ2-5, with 10 bases fitting TRBD2. CDR3 length: 16 amino acids. Per germline, CDR1 SGHAT and CDR2 FQDESV (reference sequence). This CDR3 reads CASNLIAGGGKETQYF. In DNA, the CDR3 is TGTGCCAGCAACTTAATAGCGGGGGGAGGAAAAGAGACCCAGTACTTC.

Note on this clonotype: It may be a read error: a sequence one base away is much more abundant. J is TRBJ2-1 and V is TRBV29-1; D gene uncertain. Judging by the DNA end, TRBJ2-7 fits better; the J call may be wrong. The V gene's germline CDR1 is SQVTM and CDR2 ANQGSEA. The CDR3 totals 14 residues. The CDR3 spells CSVEDGSSYNEQYF. DNA of the CDR3: TGCAGCGTTGAGGACGGCAGCTCCTACAATGAGCAGTACTTC.

V and J are TRBV29-1 and TRBJ2-1; 7 nucleotides line up with TRBD1. The CDR3 contains 20 residues. Germline V gene lookup returns CDR1 SQVTM and CDR2 ANQGSEA. V lost 3 bases to trimming and J lost 7 bases; unmatched junction nucleotides: 27. In DNA, the CDR3 is TGCAGCGTTGAGTTCGAGACAGGCGTACGAGACAGGGTATTACAGAATGAGCAGTTCTTC. Its protein product is CSVEFETGVRDRVLQNEQFF.

This rearrangement joins TRBV7-9 to TRBJ2-4; TRBD2 matches 7 bases. The J call may be in error: the DNA end matches TRBJ2-7 better. CDR1 SEHNR and CDR2 FQNEAQ come from the germline V gene (reference sequence). The CDR3 runs to 14 residues. CDR3 amino acids: CASSQWAGEDEQYF. CDR3 DNA: TGTGCCAGCAGCCAATGGGCGGGAGAGGACGAGCAGTACTTC.

This clonotype was observed a handful of times. The chain has TRBV28 and TRBJ1-1; 12 bases agree with TRBD1. The CDR3 has 14 residues. The V gene's germline CDR1 is MDHEN and CDR2 SYDVKM. The J segment lost 7 bases and the V segment lost 7 bases, leaving 7 bases of the junction unmatched. The DNA for the CDR3 is TGTGCCAGCACAACGGGACAGGGGGCAATTGAAGCTTTCTTT. It yields the protein CASTTGQGAIEAFF. Full variable domain (remainder filled in from reference TRBV28 and TRBJ1-1): DVKVTQSSRYLVKRTGEKVFLECVQDMDHENMFWYRQDPGLGLRLIYFSYDVKMKEKGDIPEGYSVSREKKERFSLILESASTNQTSMYLCASTTGQGAIEAFFGQGTRLTVV.

The CDR3 region has the DNA TGTGCCAGCAGTTTCCGAACGTCTATGGGGGACGAGCAGTACTTC. Amino acids: CASSFRTSMGDEQYF. This chain uses TRBV6-6 with TRBJ2-7, with D perhaps given as TRBD1 or TRBD2 (5 bases each). V gave up 4 bases and J gave up 5 bases, with 18 bases separating them. The CDR3 has 15 residues. Germline V gives CDR1 MNHNY, CDR2 SVGAGI (reference sequence).

This chain joins TRBV6-1 and TRBJ2-1, with 11 bases matching TRBD2. The CDR3 sequence is 18 residues long. Losses at the gene ends were 5 bases for V and 6 bases for J; bases not matched to a gene: 15. Germline assignment: CDR1 MNHNS and CDR2 SASEGT. The CDR3 here is CASSPIYLLAGGINEQFF. The CDR3 DNA reads TGTGCCAGCAGTCCAATCTACCTCCTAGCGGGAGGAATCAATGAGCAGTTCTTC.

This clonotype was detected only a few times. The rearrangement joins TRBV6-2 or TRBV6-3 to TRBJ2-3, with D hard to call. The CDR3 spans 17 residues. The germline V gene has CDR1 MNHEY and CDR2 SVGEGT. V shed 0 bases and J shed 6 bases, with 19 bases lying between them. The CDR3 region has the DNA TGTGCCAGCAGTTACTCGATAACGGGTACCTCCATGGATACGCAGTATTTT. Its translation: CASSYSITGTSMDTQYF.

This clonotype has more than one count but fewer than ten. The V gene is TRBV20-1, the J gene TRBJ2-1; tentatively, D is TRBD2 (5 bases). The CDR3 loop spans 16 amino acids. CDR1 is DFQATT, CDR2 SNEGSKA, per germline (reference sequence). The V end lost 5 bases, the J end lost 0 bases, and 17 bases lay between the germline ends. The CDR3 protein is CSAPSASTSSYNEQFF. The CDR3 nucleotides are TGCAGTGCTCCGAGCGCTAGCACGAGCTCCTACAATGAGCAGTTCTTC.

This clonotype was picked up a small number of times. This sequence joins TRBV9 and TRBJ2-3, with 9 nucleotides matching TRBD2. Germline V CDR1 and CDR2: SGDLS, YYNGEE. V lost 0 bases to trimming and J lost 3 bases; unmatched junction nucleotides: 11. The CDR3 spans 18 residues. CDR3 coding DNA: TGTGCCAGCAGCGTAGCTACACTAGCGGGTCTTCAAACAGATACGCAGTATTTT. Its translation is CASSVATLAGLQTDTQYF.

The J gene is TRBJ2-3, the V gene TRBV20-1; 7 bases are a match to TRBD1. Germline loops: CDR1 DFQATT, CDR2 SNEGSKA (reference sequence). This CDR3 spans 14 amino acids. J lost 9 bases, V lost 3 bases, and 12 bases had no gene match. The CDR3 protein is CSARGLGQSDTQYF. The CDR3 DNA sequence: TGCAGTGCTAGGGGTTTGGGACAGTCGGACACGCAGTATTTT.

The chain joins TRBV4-1 to TRBJ2-4; D not certain. With 0 bases removed from V and 0 bases from J, the gap between germline ends came to 12 bases. The germline V gene has CDR1 MGHRA and CDR2 YSYEKL. The CDR3 totals 17 residues. CDR3 nucleotides: TGCGCCAGCAGCCAAGATATCGGCACAGAAGCCAAAAACATTCAGTACTTC. This encodes CASSQDIGTEAKNIQYF.

V usage is TRBV10-3 and J usage is TRBJ2-1; possibly TRBD1 for D (6 bases). The ends were cut back, 4 bases at V and 3 bases at J, with 13 bases in the middle. The germline V gene has CDR1 ENHRY and CDR2 SYGVKD. The CDR3 extends over 15 amino acids. CDR3 nucleotide sequence: TGTGCCATCAGTGTAGGTCAGGGGATCTACAATGAGCAGTTCTTC. Translating gives CAISVGQGIYNEQFF.